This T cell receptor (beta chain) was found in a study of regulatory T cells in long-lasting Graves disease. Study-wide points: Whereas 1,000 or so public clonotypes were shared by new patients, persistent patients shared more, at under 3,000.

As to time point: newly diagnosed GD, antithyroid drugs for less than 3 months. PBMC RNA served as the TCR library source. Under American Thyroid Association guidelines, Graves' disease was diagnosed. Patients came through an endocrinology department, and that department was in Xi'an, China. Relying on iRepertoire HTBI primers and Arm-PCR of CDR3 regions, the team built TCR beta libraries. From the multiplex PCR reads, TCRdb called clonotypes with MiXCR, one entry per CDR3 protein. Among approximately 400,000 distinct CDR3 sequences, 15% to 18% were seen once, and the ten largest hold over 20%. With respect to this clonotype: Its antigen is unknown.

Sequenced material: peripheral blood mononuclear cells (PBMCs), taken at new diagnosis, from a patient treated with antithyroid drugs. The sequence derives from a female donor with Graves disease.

CDR3 sequence (DNA): TGTGCCACCAAGGGGGGTGCCAACACTGAAGCTTTCTTT. It specifies CATKGGANTEAFF. The chain combines TRBV7-3 with TRBJ1-1; possibly TRBD1 for D (6 bases). The CDR3 is made up of 13 amino acids. Looked up from germline, CDR1 is SGHTA and CDR2 is FQGTGA. The V end lost 10 bases, the J end lost 2 bases, and 14 bases lay between the germline ends. Looking up the rest from reference TRBV7-3 and TRBJ1-1 gives the full variable domain: GAGVSQTPSNKVTEKGKYVELRCDPISGHTALYWYRQSLGQGPEFLIYFQGTGAADDSGLPNDRFFAVRPEGSVSTLKIQRTERGDSAVYLCATKGGANTEAFFGQGTRLTVV.